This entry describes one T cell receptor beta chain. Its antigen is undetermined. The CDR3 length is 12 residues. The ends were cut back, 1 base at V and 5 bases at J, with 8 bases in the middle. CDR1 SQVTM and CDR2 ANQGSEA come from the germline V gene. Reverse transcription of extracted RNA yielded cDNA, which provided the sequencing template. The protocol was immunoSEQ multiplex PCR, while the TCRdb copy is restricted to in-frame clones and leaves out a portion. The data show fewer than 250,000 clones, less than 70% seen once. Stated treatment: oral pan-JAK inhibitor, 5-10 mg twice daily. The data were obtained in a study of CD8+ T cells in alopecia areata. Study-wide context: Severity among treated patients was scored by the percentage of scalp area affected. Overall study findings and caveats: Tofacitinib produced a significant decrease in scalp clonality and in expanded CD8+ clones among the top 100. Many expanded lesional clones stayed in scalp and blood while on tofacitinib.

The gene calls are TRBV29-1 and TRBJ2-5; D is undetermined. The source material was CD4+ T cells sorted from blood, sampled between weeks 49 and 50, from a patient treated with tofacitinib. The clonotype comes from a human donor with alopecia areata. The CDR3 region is CSVEVSRETQYF. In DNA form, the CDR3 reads TGCAGCGTTGAAGTTTCGCGGGAGACCCAGTACTTC.